This T cell receptor (beta chain) was captured by sequencing in a study of cytomegalovirus exposure and HLA in healthy donors. Some clones are missing from TCRdb's copy, which holds only in-frame ones; the method was immunoSEQ multiplex PCR. The data hold 100,000 to 120,000 clones, with almost 96% observed a single time. This CDR3 is 14 amino acids long. V lost 5 bases and J lost 4, with 14 bases in between. Germline V gene data show CDR1 as MNHNS and CDR2 as SASEGT. The rearrangement links TRBV6-1 to TRBJ1-1; D uncertain. Sequencing was carried out using PBMCs. The sequence derives from a woman under 30 in good health and CMV-seronegative. CDR3 amino acids: CASSRRGPSTEAFF. The CDR3 DNA reads as TGTGCCAGCAGTCGGAGAGGGCCCAGCACTGAAGCTTTCTTT.